In this sample, the clone carrying this T cell receptor beta chain turned up many times. The V end was cut by 5 bases, the J end by 5 bases, with 9 bases between. CDR1 SGHRS and CDR2 YFSETQ come from the germline V gene. The CDR3 is 12 residues long. The sample belongs to a study of identical twins. TCRdb passed the 5' RACE reads through MiXCR, listing each CDR3 protein once. The sample lists some 250,000 distinct CDR3 sequences; 5% to 7% were seen once. A further study also used this sample, focusing on T cells expressing NK-cell markers.

Sequencing was performed on CD8+ T cells sorted from blood. The sequence derives from a woman between 18 and 29 years old in good health. The gene calls are TRBV5-1 and TRBJ2-3, with no clear D. CDR3: CASRDSRDTQYF. The CDR3 DNA is TGCGCCAGCAGAGACTCGAGAGATACGCAGTATTTT.